A selection of T cell receptor beta chains follows, all from one sample in a study of blood T cells in healthy people across ages. MiXCR, applied by TCRdb to the 5' RACE reads, yields one record per CDR3 protein. The sample has about 680,000 distinct CDR3 sequences, roughly 50% seen once. The material sequenced was blood. The receptors here all came from a woman aged 55 to 70 in good health. The CDR3 runs from the conserved cysteine through the conserved F or W. D genes are given only for firm matches. Clone size is stated in some rows and not others, as once, few, many or a class when expanded.

NA	NA	TRBV2	TRBJ1-1	TGTGCCAACAGTGAAGGACAGTTGAACACTGAAGCTTTCTTT	CANSEGQLNTEAFF
TRBD1	NA	TRBV6-6	TRBJ1-1	TGTGCCAGCAGTTGGACAGGGGGCATTGAAGCTTTCTTT	CASSWTGGIEAFF
NA	NA	TRBV25-1	TRBJ2-3	TGTACCAGCATTGAGGGAGCTTTAGATACGCAGTATTTT	CTSIEGALDTQYF
NA	many	TRBV29-1	TRBJ2-3	TGCAGCTCTAATCTCCACGGTACGCAGTATTTT	CSSNLHGTQYF
NA	NA	TRBV5-1	TRBJ2-2	TGCGCCAGCAGCCCACGACAGGCGACCGGGGAGCTGTTTTTT	CASSPRQATGELFF
NA	NA	TRBV4-2	TRBJ2-7	TGTGTCAGCAGCCAAGATCCCTTTGTGGACTCCCGCTACGAGCAGTACTTC	CVSSQDPFVDSRYEQYF
TRBD1	NA	TRBV12-5	TRBJ2-2	TGTGCTAGTGGGAAGGGACAGGGAGACACCGGGGAGCTGTTTTTT	CASGKGQGDTGELFF
NA	few	TRBV24-1	TRBJ2-6	TGTGCCACCAGTCCCCCCCCAAAGGGTCAGATCTCTGGGGCCAACGTCCTGACTTTC	CATSPPPKGQISGANVLTF
TRBD1	NA	TRBV11-2	TRBJ1-1	TGTGCCAGCAGCTTGAGCCGGGACAGGGGGTTTCGAGCTTTCTTT	CASSLSRDRGFRAFF
NA	few	TRBV20-1	TRBJ2-5	TGCAGTGCTCCCCCGTCCGAAATGAGAGGGACCCAGTACTTC	CSAPPSEMRGTQYF
NA	once	TRBV5-8	TRBJ1-5	TGTGCCAGCAGCTTGACGGGTCCCTATAGCAATCAGCCCCAGCATTTT	CASSLTGPYSNQPQHF
TRBD2	few	TRBV12-3/TRBV12-4	TRBJ2-7	TGTGCCAGCAGTTTGCCTAGCGGGAGCGCAAACTACGAGCAGTACTTC	CASSLPSGSANYEQYF
TRBD1	NA	TRBV20-1	TRBJ2-7	TGCAGTGCTGGGGGACAGGACTACGAGCAGTACTTC	CSAGGQDYEQYF
NA	few	TRBV7-9	TRBJ1-2	TGTGCCAGCAGCTTAGAGTCCAGCTTGGGCTACACCTTC	CASSLESSLGYTF
NA	NA	TRBV7-2	TRBJ2-1	TGTGCCAGCTGCGCCGGCCCCGAGAATGAGCAGTTCTTC	CASCAGPENEQFF
NA	NA	TRBV6-1	TRBJ1-2	TGTGCCAGCAGTGTGGGGGGGGTTGGGGATCAGTCGCATGGCTACACCTTC	CASSVGGVGDQSHGYTF
TRBD2	NA	TRBV10-3	TRBJ2-3	TGTGCCGCCGGGACTAGCGGGACCACAGATACGCAGTATTTT	CAAGTSGTTDTQYF
NA	few	TRBV10-2	TRBJ2-3	TGCGCCAGCACGGACAGAAACACAGATACGCAGTATTTT	CASTDRNTDTQYF
TRBD1	NA	TRBV20-1	TRBJ1-1	TGCAGTGCTGATACAGGGGGCGCAGAAGCTTTCTTT	CSADTGGAEAFF
NA	NA	TRBV4-2	TRBJ2-7	TGTGCCAGCAGCCCAGGCGGGAACCAGTACGAGCAGTACTTC	CASSPGGNQYEQYF
NA	few	TRBV20-1	TRBJ1-1	TGCAGTGCCCCCACGGGGGGAGGCACTGAAGCTTTCTTT	CSAPTGGGTEAFF
NA	NA	TRBV20-1	TRBJ2-7	TGCATTGCCTGCAAACAGGGAAGCTCCTACGAGCAGTACTTC	CIACKQGSSYEQYF
NA	NA	TRBV2	TRBJ2-7	TGTGCCAGCACGGACAACTACTCCTACGAGCAGTACTTC	CASTDNYSYEQYF
NA	NA	TRBV7-2	TRBJ2-1	TGTGCCAGCAGCTTAGCGGGAGAGGTCGGTGAGCAGTTCTTC	CASSLAGEVGEQFF
TRBD1	NA	TRBV7-2	TRBJ1-2	TGTGCCAGCAGCTTAGTATCGCAGGGGGCGGGCGGCTACACCTTC	CASSLVSQGAGGYTF
NA	NA	TRBV12-3/TRBV12-4	TRBJ1-6	TGTGCCAGCAGCAGGCAGGGTTTTAATTCACCCCTCCACTTT	CASSRQGFNSPLHF
TRBD1	NA	TRBV7-2	TRBJ2-1	TGTGCCAGCAGCTTAGACTCGACAGGGAACTCCTACAATGAGCAGTTCTTC	CASSLDSTGNSYNEQFF
NA	NA	TRBV30	TRBJ2-6	TGTGCCTGGAGCTCTGGGGCCAACGTCCTGACTTTC	CAWSSGANVLTF
TRBD2	NA	TRBV20-1	TRBJ2-4	TGCAGTGCTAGAGATTCCCTAGCGGGACTAGCCAAAAACATTCAGTACTTC	CSARDSLAGLAKNIQYF
NA	NA	TRBV20-1	TRBJ1-1	TGCAGTGCTCCCTTCGGGGGGCTGAACGCTGAAGCTTTCTTT	CSAPFGGLNAEAFF
NA	NA	TRBV2	TRBJ1-1	TGTGCCAGCAGTGGACGTGGGGGGCGGAACACTGAAGCTTTCTTT	CASSGRGGRNTEAFF
NA	NA	TRBV27	TRBJ2-4	TGTGCCAGCAGTCCAACATACCAGCTAACCAAAAACATTCAGTACTTC	CASSPTYQLTKNIQYF
NA	once	TRBV6-2/TRBV6-3	TRBJ1-2	TGTGCCAGCAGTCCCCTCCCGGGCCGCGGCTATGGCTACACCTTC	CASSPLPGRGYGYTF
TRBD1	NA	TRBV24-1	TRBJ2-1	TGTGCCACCAGTTCAGGGGGTCGGAATGAGCAGTTCTTC	CATSSGGRNEQFF
NA	many	TRBV7-3	TRBJ2-1	TGTGCCAGCAGCTTAACCAGGGACAATGAGCAGTTCTTC	CASSLTRDNEQFF
TRBD2	NA	TRBV4-2	TRBJ2-1	TGTGCCAGCAGCGGCGCTAGCGGGAGCAATGAGCAGTTCTTC	CASSGASGSNEQFF
NA	few	TRBV7-3	TRBJ2-3	TGTGCCAGCAGCTTAACGTCGAGCGTGGGTACGCAGTATTTT	CASSLTSSVGTQYF
NA	once	TRBV20-1	TRBJ2-1	TGCAGTGCCCAGCCCGCTGGGGTCGGAGAGCAGTTCTTC	CSAQPAGVGEQFF
NA	few	TRBV6-5	TRBJ2-7	TGTGCCAGCAGTTACTCTTCAGCGGCCTACTCCTACGAGCAGTACTTC	CASSYSSAAYSYEQYF
NA	NA	TRBV7-2	TRBJ1-1	TGTGCCAGCAGCTTGGGCCTAGGACGGGTGAACACTGAAGCTTTCTTT	CASSLGLGRVNTEAFF
TRBD1	NA	TRBV20-1	TRBJ1-2	TGCAGTGCAAATACAGGGGGCGACTATGGCTACACCTTC	CSANTGGDYGYTF
NA	once	TRBV5-1	TRBJ2-3	TGCGCCAGCAGCTCCCGACAGTCCCCGCCAGATACGCAGTATTTT	CASSSRQSPPDTQYF
TRBD1	NA	TRBV5-1	TRBJ2-7	TGCGCCAGCAGCTTAAGTCTCGGGACAGGGACCTACGAGCAGTACTTC	CASSLSLGTGTYEQYF
NA	NA	TRBV6-6	TRBJ2-1	TGTGCCAGCAGTTACAAACAGGGCCTCTACAATGAGCAGTTCTTC	CASSYKQGLYNEQFF
TRBD1	NA	TRBV6-1	TRBJ1-1	TGTGCCAGCAGTGATCCAGGGGGAAACACTGAAGCTTTCTTT	CASSDPGGNTEAFF
TRBD1	once	TRBV20-1	TRBJ1-4	TGCAGTGCTAGTAAGGGACAGGGGACCGATGAAAAACTGTTTTTT	CSASKGQGTDEKLFF
NA	few	TRBV7-2	TRBJ2-7	TGTGCCAGCAGCTTTCGGGGTCTTAACTACGAGCAGTACTTC	CASSFRGLNYEQYF
NA	NA	TRBV2	TRBJ2-5	TGTGCCAGCAGTGGGAACCCCGTAATGGGCGAGACCCAGTACTTC	CASSGNPVMGETQYF
NA	few	TRBV6-2/TRBV6-3	TRBJ1-2	TGTGCCAGCAGAGAGGACTCAAACAAAGGGGGCTACACCTTC	CASREDSNKGGYTF
NA	NA	TRBV6-5	TRBJ2-7	TGTGCCAGCAGTTATCGCGGGGCCCGCTACGAGCAGTACTTC	CASSYRGARYEQYF